The clone carrying this T cell receptor (beta chain) has just a few counts. The antigen remains unidentified. TCRdb re-called the 5' RACE reads through MiXCR, storing one row per CDR3 protein. The sample carries approximately 400,000 distinct CDR3 sequences, 26% recorded once. The data are from a study of CD8 T cells in ankylosing spondylitis. Study-level findings and limits: Made up of about eight highly homologous variants, a TCR beta motif appeared characteristic of ankylosing spondylitis blood.

The CDR3 totals 16 residues. The V segment lost 4 bases and the J segment 1 base; nucleotides outside the gene matches: 9. Germline V gene lookup returns CDR1 LGHDT and CDR2 YNNKEL (reference sequence). This clonotype originated in a male donor with ankylosing spondylitis. The specimen was blood, either unsorted or a sorted T cell fraction (not recorded which). This chain connects TRBV3-1 to TRBJ1-1, with 7 nucleotides matching TRBD1. The CDR3 nucleotides are TGTGCCAGCAGCCTCCGAGGCGGGACAGCGAACACTGAAGCTTTCTTT. Its protein product is CASSLRGGTANTEAFF.